The 10 T cell receptor beta chains below were found in one sample sequenced in a study of shared clonotypes between healthy human individuals. Method: immunoSEQ multiplex PCR; TCRdb's copy keeps in-frame clones and lacks some. The sample yields about 2.5 million clones, under 95% seen once. Sequenced sample: naive CD4+ T cells from PBMCs. Subset denoted: CD45RA+ positively selected. These receptors all come from a man between 18 and 29 years old in good health. Some clones in this sample may be carry-over from other donors' samples.

CDR3 residues: CSGARRGEAFF. The CDR3, as DNA: TGCAGTGGGGCCCGGAGGGGAGAAGCTTTCTTT. This chain links TRBV20-1 with TRBJ1-1; D is perhaps TRBD1 (5 bases). The CDR3 contains 11 residues. Germline V CDR1 and CDR2: DFQATT, SNEGSKA (reference sequence). V shed 7 bases and J shed 8 bases, with 14 bases lying between them.

V usage is TRBV6-5 and J usage is TRBJ1-1; 9 positions agree with TRBD1. Germline values: CDR1 MNHEY, CDR2 SVGAGI. The trim removed 10 bases at V and 11 bases at J, leaving 11 bases unmatched. The CDR3 runs to 12 residues. The CDR3 spells CATGTGSDTAFF. The CDR3 DNA reads as TGTGCCACTGGGACAGGGTCAGACACGGCTTTCTTT.

The chain carries TRBV27 and TRBJ1-5, with 10 bases aligning to TRBD1. Germline CDR1 MNHEY, CDR2 SMNVEV (reference sequence). The CDR3 consists of 17 residues. The J segment lost 6 bases and the V segment lost 6 bases, leaving 14 bases of the junction unmatched. The CDR3 loop is CASRAPTGGRLGQPQHF. CDR3 coding DNA: TGTGCCAGCAGGGCCCCGACAGGGGGCCGACTAGGTCAGCCCCAGCATTTT.

This sequence joins TRBV30 and TRBJ2-7; weak D call: TRBD2 (6 bases). CDR3 length: 11 residues. Trimming removed 0 bases at V and 6 bases at J, with 6 bases between. The germline gives CDR1 GTSNPN, CDR2 SVGIG (reference sequence). CDR3 protein: CAWSVLAEQYF. In nucleotides, the CDR3 is TGTGCCTGGAGTGTACTAGCCGAGCAGTACTTC.

V and J are TRBV6-5 and TRBJ1-2; TRBD1 matches 8 bases. Germline CDR1 reads MNHEY; CDR2 reads SVGAGI. This CDR3 spans 13 amino acids. With 8 bases clipped from V and 8 bases from J, the junction kept 10 bases outside the gene matches. CDR3 DNA: TGTGCCAGCGGGGCGACAGGGGAGGCCGGCTACACCTTC. Its translation: CASGATGEAGYTF.

This clone was recorded many times. This rearrangement joins TRBV7-9 to TRBJ1-2, with a weak D call TRBD1 (5 bases). The CDR3 loop spans 13 amino acids. Trimming took 5 bases from V and 7 from J, leaving 14 bases between them. CDR1 SEHNR and CDR2 FQNEAQ come from the germline V gene (reference sequence). The CDR3 sequence: CASSETGGGGYTF. Written as DNA, the CDR3 is TGTGCCAGCAGCGAAACAGGTGGCGGTGGCTACACCTTC.

The rearrangement links TRBV7-3 to TRBJ1-2; tentatively, D is TRBD1 (6 bases). The germline V gene encodes CDR1 SGHTA and CDR2 FQGTGA. This CDR3 has 16 residues. V lost 5 bases and J 6 bases, leaving 22 bases between the germline ends. The CDR3 nucleotides read TGTGCCAGCAGCAATGGAGCGGGGTGGACAGCAGATGGCTACACCTTC. Its translation: CASSNGAGWTADGYTF.

The rearrangement links TRBV10-3 to TRBJ1-1, with TRBD1 matching 7 bases. The V gene end was trimmed by 6 bases and the J gene end by 6 bases; junction bases not matched to a gene: 10. The V gene's germline CDR1 is ENHRY and CDR2 SYGVKD. The CDR3 has 14 residues. CDR3 region: CAISRDRVPAEAFF. As DNA, the CDR3 is TGTGCCATCAGCCGAGACAGGGTTCCCGCTGAAGCTTTCTTT.

The rearrangement joins TRBV28 to TRBJ2-7, with 11 bases lining up with TRBD1. The CDR3 covers 14 residues. Germline loops: CDR1 MDHEN, CDR2 SYDVKM. Trimming removed 5 bases from V and 2 bases from J; junction bases left unmatched: 2. CDR3: CASSMDRGPYEQYF. The CDR3 DNA sequence: TGTGCCAGCAGTATGGACAGGGGGCCCTACGAGCAGTACTTC.

The CDR3 coding sequence is TGCGCCAGCAGCTTGGTAACTAGCGTCTCCTACGAGCAGTACTTC. Protein sequence: CASSLVTSVSYEQYF. The gene calls are TRBV5-1 and TRBJ2-7; 7 nucleotides line up with TRBD2. The junction had 3 bases not matched to a gene; V was cut back by 0 bases and J by 0 bases. Germline V lookup: CDR1 SGHRS, CDR2 YFSETQ. This CDR3 contains 15 residues.